The source of this T cell receptor (beta chain) is a study of blood T cell repertoires in COVID-19 (dated by TCRdb to 2019 to 2021). In the study overall: Samples covering the acute and convalescent phases of COVID-19 were provided by collaborators in the United States, Italy and Spain. The material from the prospective study consisted of cDNA or gDNA derived from T cells, B-cell-depleted T cells, or PBMCs. A freely available public database, intended as a resource for researchers studying the immune response to SARS-CoV-2, is where the repertoires were released. Samples came from the ongoing ImmuneRACE study (first 160 participants) plus 1,254 subjects from 6 global collaborators. Nearly every sample came with metadata listing a de-identified subject ID, COVID-19 status, age in years and sex. The dataset comprised deeply sampled blood TCRbeta repertoires from subjects exposed to, actively infected with, or recovered from COVID-19. HLA class I and class II types, where available, came from metadata supplied by the sample provider rather than from assay-based typing. Study-wide findings and limitations: The quantity of clinical and demographic metadata differed by source and by participant and was supplied without curation.

Turning to this clone: The antigen this receptor binds is unknown. One base away there is no much larger clone; base qualities are not given.

The germline V gene (reference sequence) specifies LNHDA as CDR1 and SQIVND as CDR2. Here V drops 5 bases and J drops 3 bases, and the junction holds 4 bases not matched to any gene. Reading from cysteine to phenylalanine, the CDR3 counts 15 amino acids. Only the CDR3 part of the read is kept: 45 bases, read in frame from the first base. The immunoSEQ Assay, a bias-controlled multiplex PCR, was used to amplify TCRbeta CDR3 regions from genomic DNA. As for the authors' bioinformatics: Nucleated cell counts per sample were estimated from amplification of reference gene primers within the assay. To quantify the absolute abundance of each unique TCRbeta CDR3 rearrangement, sequence reads were collapsed and filtered. Productive Simpson clonality was computed per sample as the square root of Simpson's diversity index over productive rearrangements. The table was pulled from immuneACCESS by TCRdb, which kept in-frame rearrangements only. Such tables lose some clones; where checked, under half of the loss comes from unresolved V genes, and the rest has no known cause. The V and J calls and clone size are taken from that table; D and trimming were inferred from the DNA. The sample records about 180,000 clones, around 83% of which are singletons. Clones ranked in the top ten supply 6% to 8.5% of the sample.

One collaborating source in Seattle enrolled patients while the patients were actively infected and followed the patients over time throughout the course of disease. The collaborating institutions used their own protocols to collect whole blood in K2EDTA tubes. For TCRbeta analysis, collaborators shipped samples in one of three forms: frozen whole blood, isolated PBMCs, or DNA extracted from either of those sample types. The rearranged chain carries TRBV19 and TRBJ2-3, and 11 junction bases match TRBD2. The sequenced material came from peripheral blood. The clonotype comes from a woman in her seventies with COVID-19, enrolled during active disease. The sequenced DNA is TGTGCCAGTAGTTCCTCTAGCGGGAGGACAGATACGCAGTATTTT. It codes for CASSSSSGRTDTQYF.